The text below deals with one T cell receptor (beta chain). The sample carries other DNA sequences with the same CDR3. In the original analysis: Counts of nucleated cells, estimated from reference gene primer amplification, were obtained. Produced via immunoSEQ multiplex PCR; TCRdb's table is partial and in-frame only. That table supplies the V and J calls and clone size; D and trimming were determined from the DNA. The sample includes 65,000 to 90,000 clones, around nine tenths of them seen just once. The data originate from a study of blood T cell repertoires in COVID-19. Across the study: Acute-phase and convalescent COVID-19 samples originated in the United States, Italy and Spain. T cells, B-cell-depleted T cells, or PBMCs provided the cDNA or gDNA that served as material.

Germline V CDR1 and CDR2: SGHRS, YFSETQ. Trimming cost V 2 bases and J 5 bases, with 8 bases left between them. The CDR3 sequence is 13 residues long. This TCR was sampled from a woman in her late teens or twenties with acute or convalescent COVID-19. The chain links TRBV5-1 to TRBJ2-1; D is perhaps TRBD1 (5 bases). Specimen: peripheral blood. CDR3 DNA sequence: TGCGCCAGCAGCTTAGACAGCAACAATGAGCAGTTCTTC. This translates into CASSLDSNNEQFF.